These 11 T cell receptor beta chains were sequenced from one sample in a study of CD8 T cells in ankylosing spondylitis. TCRdb re-derived calls from the 5' RACE reads in MiXCR, one entry per CDR3 protein. The sample includes around 330,000 distinct CDR3 sequences, roughly 10% of them seen just once. Sequencing input: blood, either unsorted or a sorted T cell fraction (not recorded which). These receptors were collected from a female donor with ankylosing spondylitis or in good health (not recorded which).

This clonotype has a count of ten or more. This chain joins TRBV10-3 and TRBJ2-2; TRBD2 might be the D (5 bases). The germline CDR1 and CDR2 sequences are ENHRY and SYGVKD. Trimming pared 0 bases from V and 5 bases from J, leaving 7 bases between. CDR3 length: 14 amino acids. The CDR3 loop is CAISESAVTGELFF. CDR3 DNA: TGTGCCATCAGTGAGTCAGCGGTTACCGGGGAGCTGTTTTTT.

The chain couples TRBV27 to TRBJ2-7; D gene uncertain. Germline values: CDR1 MNHEY, CDR2 SMNVEV (reference sequence). Between the trimmed V and J ends, which lost 6 bases and 3 bases, there was a span of 12 bases. The CDR3 sequence is 13 residues long. This chain's CDR3 is CASSPPGNYEQYF. Here the CDR3 DNA reads TGTGCCAGCAGCCCCCCCGGCAACTACGAGCAGTACTTC.

The rearrangement links TRBV6-1 to TRBJ2-1; TRBD1 matches at 7 bases. V lost 6 bases to trimming and J lost 6 bases; unmatched junction nucleotides: 11. This CDR3 is 15 amino acids long. In germline, CDR1 is MNHNS, CDR2 SASEGT. DNA for the CDR3: TGTGCCAGCAGCCGACAGGGAAAAACAGGCAATGAGCAGTTCTTC. It yields the protein CASSRQGKTGNEQFF.

The table lists this clonotype with many counts. The chain is built from TRBV5-1 and TRBJ2-7; D perhaps matches TRBD2 (6 bases). V lost 4 bases to trimming and J lost 0 bases, with 11 bases between them. Germline-derived CDR1 and CDR2 are SGHRS and YFSETQ. This CDR3 comprises 14 residues. The DNA for the CDR3 is TGCGCCAGCAGCCAGCCGGGACTCTCCTACGAGCAGTACTTC. Protein: CASSQPGLSYEQYF.

The sample holds many counts of this clonotype. This sequence joins TRBV20-1 and TRBJ2-2; D tentatively reads TRBD1 or TRBD2 (5 bases each). The ends were cut back, 2 bases at V and 7 bases at J, with 11 bases in the middle. The CDR3 totals 13 residues. Germline CDR1 DFQATT, CDR2 SNEGSKA (reference sequence). The CDR3 DNA is TGCAGTGCTAGAAGGGACCTCTACGGGGAGCTGTTTTTT. This encodes CSARRDLYGELFF.

This clonotype has only a few counts. The chain links TRBV18 to TRBJ2-3, with D unresolved. V gave up 0 bases and J gave up 7 bases, with 8 bases separating them. Germline values: CDR1 KGHSH, CDR2 LQKENI. The CDR3 loop spans 13 amino acids. The CDR3 here is CASSPPLGYTQYF. The CDR3 nucleotides read TGTGCCAGCTCACCACCTTTGGGATATACGCAGTATTTT.

This clonotype has ten or more counts. The chain joins TRBV25-1 to TRBJ2-1, with a possible D match to TRBD2 (6 bases). Germline CDR1 MGHDK, CDR2 SYGVNS. The V and J ends lost 5 bases and 9 bases respectively, with 14 bases between them. The CDR3 runs to 13 residues. CDR3 DNA sequence: TGTGCCAGCAGTTCACCTAGCGCCGTTGAGCAGTTCTTC. This encodes CASSSPSAVEQFF.

This clonotype has a count of ten or more. J is TRBJ2-1 and V is TRBV5-1, with D perhaps TRBD2 (6 bases). CDR3 size: 14 residues. Germline V gives CDR1 SGHRS, CDR2 YFSETQ. Trimming removed 0 bases at V and 7 bases at J, with 11 bases between. CDR3 coding DNA: TGCGCCAGCAGCTTGGCGGGGGTAGGTAATGAGCAGTTCTTC. Amino acid sequence: CASSLAGVGNEQFF.

This clonotype appeared many times. The chain carries TRBV20-1 and TRBJ1-2; the D is unclear. The CDR3 contains 12 residues. Germline CDR1 is DFQATT and CDR2 is SNEGSKA (reference sequence). Trimming pared 3 bases from V and 7 bases from J, leaving 12 bases between. The CDR3 protein is CSASLGAGGYTF. CDR3 sequence (DNA): TGCAGTGCTAGCCTGGGAGCGGGTGGCTACACCTTC.

Ten or more counts support this clonotype. V usage is TRBV19 and J usage is TRBJ2-5; D may be TRBD1 (6 bases). Germline loops: CDR1 LNHDA, CDR2 SQIVND (reference sequence). V lost 3 bases, J lost 5 bases, and 16 bases lay in between. The CDR3 is 15 residues long. The CDR3 nucleotides are TGTGCCAGTAGTATCGGCAGGGGATTACGGGAGACCCAGTACTTC. Protein product: CASSIGRGLRETQYF.

This clonotype was seen many times. The chain links TRBV6-1 to TRBJ2-1, with TRBD2 matching over 9 bases. The CDR3 loop spans 16 amino acids. V trimming: 6 bases; J trimming: 7 bases; junction bases outside the gene matches: 13. Germline V gives CDR1 MNHNS, CDR2 SASEGT. CDR3 residues: CASSPNAGGAGNEQFF. The CDR3 DNA follows: TGTGCCAGCAGCCCTAATGCGGGGGGGGCGGGAAATGAGCAGTTCTTC.